This TCR beta chain was retrieved from a study of blood T cell repertoires in COVID-19 (dated by TCRdb to about 2020). About the investigation overall: Samples covering the acute and convalescent phases of COVID-19 were provided by collaborators in the United States, Italy and Spain. The prospective study material was composed of cDNA or gDNA derived from T cells, B-cell-depleted T cells, or PBMCs. Subjects who had been exposed to COVID-19, were actively infected with it, or had recovered from it provided the deeply sampled blood TCRbeta repertoires that made up the dataset. The repertoires were released in a freely available public database meant as a resource for research on the immune response to SARS-CoV-2. Samples came from the ongoing ImmuneRACE study (first 160 participants) plus 1,254 subjects from 6 global collaborators. A de-identified subject ID, COVID-19 status, age in years and sex were almost always included in the sample metadata. Where available, HLA class I and class II types were obtained from metadata supplied by the sample provider rather than from assay-based typing. Broad study findings and their caveats: The amount of clinical and demographic metadata varied by source and participant and was provided uncurated.

The collaborating institutions used their own protocols to collect whole blood in K2EDTA tubes. For TCRbeta analysis, collaborators shipped samples in one of three forms: frozen whole blood, isolated PBMCs, or DNA extracted from either of those sample types. The germline V gene supplies CDR1 SGHNT and CDR2 YENEEA. V gives up 5 bases and J gives up 6 bases, and the segment between their germline ends measures 22 bases. Including cysteine and phenylalanine, the CDR3 has 16 amino acids. This entry keeps only the CDR3 DNA: 48 bases, framed from base 1. The immunoSEQ Assay, a bias-controlled multiplex PCR, was used to amplify TCRbeta CDR3 regions from genomic DNA. Processing in the source paper ran as follows. The number of nucleated cells in each sample was estimated by amplification of reference gene primers within the assay. To quantify the absolute abundance of each unique TCRbeta CDR3 rearrangement, sequence reads were collapsed and filtered. For each sample, productive Simpson clonality was calculated as the square root of Simpson's diversity index across productive rearrangements. TCRdb obtained this table from immuneACCESS and retained in-frame rearrangements with V and J assigned. These tables miss some clones; where compared with another copy, unresolved V genes account for less than half of the shortfall, and the remainder is unexplained. V and J calls and clone size are given by that table; D and trimming were obtained from the DNA. The sample table lists approximately 250,000 clones, over 75% of them with a count of one. The ten largest clones take up less than 10% of the sample.

A single count supports this clone. Its recognized antigen is unknown. It has no much larger one-base neighbor in the sample; base qualities were not kept. The sequencing sample was made of peripheral blood. The clonotype was recovered from a human donor in a cohort sampled during active COVID-19. Recombination linked TRBV11-3 to TRBJ1-1; a weak D assignment points to TRBD1 (6 bases agree). The CDR3 amino acid sequence is: CASSGESTGSGAEAFF. The base sequence is TGTGCCAGCAGCGGTGAAAGTACAGGGTCCGGCGCTGAAGCTTTCTTT.